This TCR beta chain was captured by sequencing in a study of T cell repertoires in cytomegalovirus infection (dated 2019 in TCRdb). Notes on the research overall: Alongside well-studied HLA-B-restricted epitopes, the peptide stimulations were aimed at recently identified HLA-C-restricted CMV epitopes, whose presentation resists viral immunomodulation. The HLA type of each donor mattered for the analysis, because public TCR beta signatures pointed to carriage of CMV infection along with the matching HLA type. What the research found in general, with its limitations: In both this cohort and an independent cohort of more than 350 donors, the cumulative frequency of public TCR beta family members distinguished carriers of CMV infection plus the relevant HLA type. The ex vivo response was dominated by HLA-C-restricted CMV-specific TCR beta clonotypes, and the single most frequent clonotype in two of eight donors was supplied by these HLA-C-restricted clonotypes.

Reads for this sample came from an Illumina HiSeq 1500. Starting from the raw public reads, TCRdb applied fastp trimming at Q25, assembled clones with MiXCR and retained in-frame beta chains. Every distinct CDR3 protein forms one entry, paired with its most common genes and DNA. The sample yields about 890,000 distinct CDR3 sequences; roughly 31% were counted once. Together, the top ten hold roughly an eighth of the sample. Concerning this clonotype: No cognate antigen has been identified for it. No base quality information exists; no much larger clone differs at one position.

The germline V gene specifies LGHNA as CDR1 and YNFKEQ as CDR2. Including cysteine and phenylalanine, the CDR3 has 15 amino acids. Only CDR3 DNA is held: 45 bases, read in frame from base 1. V lost 0 bases and J lost 4 bases; the stretch between them is 12 bases long. Taken with the paper, the label for treatment or condition translates to: in vitro stimulation with specific CMV peptide epitopes to enrich CMV-specific T cells. The source was cultured CD8+ T cells from PBMCs, collected from culture after CMV antigen stimulation. The rearranged segments are TRBV4-2 and TRBJ1-2; a tentative D match to TRBD1 spans 6 bases. The TCR sequence derives from a human donor in good health (CMV status not recorded). Some clones in this sample may be carry-over from other donors' samples. The CDR3 is CASSQDRGRGYGYTF. The nucleotides are TGTGCCAGCAGCCAAGATCGGGGCAGGGGCTATGGCTACACCTTC.